The present T cell receptor beta chain was sequenced within a study of shared clonotypes between healthy human individuals. How the authors handled the data: There were no quality scores in the junction-only immunoSEQ sequences, so filtering differed. The repertoire was sequenced with immunoSEQ multiplex PCR; TCRdb's copy has only in-frame clones and lacks some. That table gives V, J and clone size, and the DNA gave D and trimming. The sample holds about 1.5 million clones, 95% to 99% seen once. This CDR3 is built from 15 residues. Germline V gene sequence: CDR1 SGHRS, CDR2 YFSETQ. Trimming shortened V by 4 bases and J by 2 bases, and 13 bases separated the two germline ends.

The sequence derives from a man aged 25-45 years in good health. The material sequenced was naive CD4+ T cells sorted from blood. As to subset: CD45RA+ positively selected. The chain carries TRBV5-1 and TRBJ2-1, with D possibly TRBD2 on 5 matching bases. In DNA, the CDR3 is TGCGCCAGCAGCCACGGACTCCTCCCCTACAATGAGCAGTTCTTC. It is translated as CASSHGLLPYNEQFF.